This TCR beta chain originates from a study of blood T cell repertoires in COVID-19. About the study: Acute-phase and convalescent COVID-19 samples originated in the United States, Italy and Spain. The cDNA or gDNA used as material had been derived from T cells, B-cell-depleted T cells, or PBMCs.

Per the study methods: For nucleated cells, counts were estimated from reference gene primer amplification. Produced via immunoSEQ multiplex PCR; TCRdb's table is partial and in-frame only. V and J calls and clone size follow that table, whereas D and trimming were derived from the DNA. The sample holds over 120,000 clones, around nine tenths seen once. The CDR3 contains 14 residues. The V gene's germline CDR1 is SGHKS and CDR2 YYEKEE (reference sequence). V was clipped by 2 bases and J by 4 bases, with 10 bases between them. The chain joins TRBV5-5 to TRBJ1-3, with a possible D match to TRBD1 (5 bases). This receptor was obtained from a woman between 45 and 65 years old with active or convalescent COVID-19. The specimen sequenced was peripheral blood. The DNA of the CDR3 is TGTGCCAGCAGCTTTTTGACAGTCGGAAACACCATATATTTT. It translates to CASSFLTVGNTIYF.